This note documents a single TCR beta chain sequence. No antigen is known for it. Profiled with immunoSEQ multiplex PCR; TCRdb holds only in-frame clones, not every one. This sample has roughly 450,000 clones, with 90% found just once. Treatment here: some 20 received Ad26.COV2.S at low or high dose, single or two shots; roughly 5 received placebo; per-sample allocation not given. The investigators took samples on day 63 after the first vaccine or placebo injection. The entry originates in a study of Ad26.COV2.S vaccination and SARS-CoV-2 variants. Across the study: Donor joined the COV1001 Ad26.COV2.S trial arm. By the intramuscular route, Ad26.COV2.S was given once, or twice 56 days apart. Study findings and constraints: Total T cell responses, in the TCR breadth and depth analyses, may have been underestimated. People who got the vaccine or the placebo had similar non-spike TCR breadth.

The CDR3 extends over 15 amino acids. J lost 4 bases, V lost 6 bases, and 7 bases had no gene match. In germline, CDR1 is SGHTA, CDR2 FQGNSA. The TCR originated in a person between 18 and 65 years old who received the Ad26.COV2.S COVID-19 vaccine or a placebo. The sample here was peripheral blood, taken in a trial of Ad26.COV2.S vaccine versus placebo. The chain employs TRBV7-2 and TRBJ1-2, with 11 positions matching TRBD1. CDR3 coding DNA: TGTGCCAGCAGTTCGGACAGGGGGCGCACCTATGGCTACACCTTC. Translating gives CASSSDRGRTYGYTF.